This TCR beta chain was identified during a study of blood T cell repertoires in COVID-19. The overall study: The samples span acute and convalescent COVID-19 from the United States, Italy and Spain. In each case, the material was cDNA or gDNA derived from T cells, B-cell-depleted T cells, or PBMCs.

Germline CDR1 is LNHNV and CDR2 is YYDKDF (reference sequence). CDR3 length: 14 residues. Trimming stripped 2 bases from V and 5 bases from J, with 10 bases between. This clone was detected a few times. Per the authors' pipeline: Amplifying reference gene primers gave estimates of nucleated cell counts. TCRdb's table, derived via immunoSEQ multiplex PCR, lists solely in-frame clones and lacks some. D and trimming come from the DNA, and the V and J calls and clone size come from that table. The sample carries approximately 240,000 clones, under 85% recorded once. The rearrangement links TRBV15 to TRBJ1-5, with D hard to call. The sample taken for sequencing was peripheral blood. This TCR derives from a woman in her forties with active or convalescent COVID-19. The DNA of the CDR3 is TGTGCCACCAGCAGACAACAGAGGGATCAGCCCCAGCATTTT. Protein product: CATSRQQRDQPQHF. The full variable domain, rest sourced from reference TRBV15 and TRBJ1-5, is DAMVIQNPRYQVTQFGKPVTLSCSQTLNHNVMYWYQQKSSQAPKLLFHYYDKDFNNEADTPDNFQSRRPNTSFCFLDIRSPGLGDTAMYLCATSRQQRDQPQHFGDGTRLSIL.